These 2 T cell receptor beta chains were all obtained from the same sample, sequenced in a study of Graves' ophthalmopathy and Graves' hyperthyroidism. The sequenced template was RNA, covering the TCR beta CDR3 region. The authors performed first-round RT-PCR with HTBI primers and then a second-round multiplex PCR. TCRdb independently ran MiXCR on the multiplex PCR reads; one entry per CDR3 protein. The sample lists some 48,000 distinct CDR3 sequences, over 40% seen once, with approximately 23% in the top ten. The specimen sequenced was peripheral blood. These receptors came from an adult man with Graves' ophthalmopathy.

A word on this clonotype: The junction differs from germline at one of its ends, possibly a read error. The chain recombines TRBV15 with TRBJ1-6, with unresolved D. The CDR3 has 9 amino acids. The V gene's germline CDR1 is LNHNV and CDR2 YYDKDF (reference sequence). The CDR3 sequence is CSYNSPLHF. Written as DNA, the CDR3 is TGCTCCTATAATTCACCCCTCCACTTT.

The rearrangement uses TRBV6-4 and TRBJ2-2; D is ambiguous. CDR1 and CDR2 from the germline V gene are MRHNA and SNTAGT. V was clipped by 2 bases and J by 3 bases, with 1 base between them. CDR3 length: 12 residues. The CDR3 sequence is CASSDDTGELFF. The CDR3 DNA sequence: TGTGCCAGCAGTGACGACACCGGGGAGCTGTTTTTT.